The 27 T cell receptor beta chains given below trace back to one sample, sequenced in a study of T cell repertoires in ileal Crohn's disease. The time point: neoterminal ileum biopsy at postoperative endoscopy, about 6 months after surgery. Sequenced by immunoSEQ multiplex PCR; TCRdb stores in-frame clones only, minus some. The sample holds some 9,200 clones; approximately 79% are singletons and the top ten take 19%. Sequenced: ileal tissue. All receptors derive from an adult with Crohn's disease.

The rearrangement joins TRBV29-1 to TRBJ2-3; D might be TRBD2 (6 bases). Trimming removed 5 bases from V and 0 bases from J, with 12 bases in between. Germline CDR1 SQVTM, CDR2 ANQGSEA. The CDR3 has 14 residues. The CDR3, as DNA: TGCAGCGTTAATGGTGCGGGAAGCACAGATACGCAGTATTTT. As protein: CSVNGAGSTDTQYF.

V gene TRBV6-5 combines with J gene TRBJ1-1, with D tentatively TRBD1 (5 bases). Germline-derived CDR1 and CDR2 are MNHEY and SVGAGI. Trimming removed 6 bases from V and 11 bases from J, with 16 bases in between. CDR3 size: 12 residues. The DNA for the CDR3 is TGTGCCAGCAGCAACGTTGGGGGGAAGGCTTTCTTT. Protein: CASSNVGGKAFF.

This clone has a handful of counts. The CDR3 protein is CSAFASEQFF. In DNA, the CDR3 is TGCAGTGCTTTTGCGAGCGAGCAGTTCTTC. The chain combines TRBV20-1 with TRBJ2-1; D is undetermined. V lost 5 bases, J lost 10 bases, and 9 bases lay in between. CDR1 DFQATT and CDR2 SNEGSKA come from the germline V gene (reference sequence). This CDR3 has 10 amino acids.

The genes are TRBV9 and TRBJ1-2; 7 bases fit TRBD1. Losses at the gene ends were 4 bases for V and 3 bases for J; bases not matched to a gene: 9. The CDR3 has 15 residues. The germline V gene has CDR1 SGDLS and CDR2 YYNGEE. CDR3 loop: CASSPRDRTYYGYTF. CDR3 coding DNA: TGTGCCAGCAGCCCCCGGGACAGAACATACTATGGCTACACCTTC.

This clone was recorded only once. The V and J genes are TRBV25-1 and TRBJ2-7, with TRBD1 identical over 9 bases. The CDR3 length is 13 residues. In germline, CDR1 is MGHDK, CDR2 SYGVNS. The V segment lost 4 bases and the J segment 8 bases; nucleotides outside the gene matches: 6. This chain's CDR3 is CASSVGQGLQQYF. The CDR3 DNA reads TGTGCCAGCAGTGTCGGACAGGGGCTCCAGCAGTACTTC.

The genes are TRBV5-4 and TRBJ1-5; TRBD1 matches at 9 bases. The CDR3 is made up of 15 amino acids. V lost 0 bases to trimming and J lost 10 bases; unmatched junction nucleotides: 8. Germline V lookup: CDR1 SGHNT, CDR2 YYREEE (reference sequence). The CDR3 is CASSLGGTGKKPQHF. CDR3 bases: TGTGCCAGCAGCTTGGGCGGGACAGGGAAGAAACCCCAGCATTTT.

CDR3 bases: TGTGCCAGCACTACAGGGACGGTTAATAATTCACCCCTCCACTTT. Its protein is CASTTGTVNNSPLHF. V usage is TRBV6-1 and J usage is TRBJ1-6; perhaps TRBD1 as D (6 bases). The CDR3 length is 15 residues. The V end was cut by 7 bases, the J end by 5 bases, with 15 bases between. CDR1 MNHNS and CDR2 SASEGT come from the germline V gene.

This clone occurred a few times. The chain employs TRBV5-4 and TRBJ2-5; a possible D gene is TRBD1 (6 bases). This CDR3 is built from 14 residues. Germline V gene sequence: CDR1 SGHNT, CDR2 YYREEE (reference sequence). V was clipped by 0 bases and J by 4 bases, with 10 bases between them. The CDR3 region is CASSLAGAPETQYF. CDR3 nucleotide sequence: TGTGCCAGCAGCTTGGCAGGGGCCCCAGAGACCCAGTACTTC.

The J gene is TRBJ2-3, the V gene TRBV4-2; the match to TRBD2 covers 9 bases. The germline V gene has CDR1 LGHNA and CDR2 YNFKEQ. Losses at the gene ends were 4 bases for V and 6 bases for J; bases not matched to a gene: 8. The CDR3 sequence is 15 residues long. The chain's CDR3 is CASSRRIAGDDTQYF. As DNA, the CDR3 is TGTGCCAGCAGCCGGCGGATAGCGGGGGACGATACGCAGTATTTT.

For the CDR3, the DNA is TGTGCCAGCAGTTTTAGACAGGGAAAGAATTCACCCCTCCACTTT. The encoded protein is CASSFRQGKNSPLHF. The genes are TRBV27 and TRBJ1-6; 7 nucleotides match TRBD1. The CDR3 contains 15 residues. CDR1 and CDR2 (germline): MNHEY, SMNVEV (reference sequence). V trimming: 3 bases; J trimming: 7 bases; junction bases outside the gene matches: 6.

This chain joins TRBV30 and TRBJ1-2; possible D gene TRBD1, 6 bases. The CDR3 has 13 residues. From germline, CDR1 is GTSNPN and CDR2 SVGIG (reference sequence). V was cut by 0 bases and J by 7 bases, with 12 bases left in between. The CDR3 reads CAWSVRGAGGYTF. The DNA of the CDR3 is TGTGCCTGGAGTGTACGGGGGGCCGGTGGCTACACCTTC. Using reference TRBV30 and TRBJ1-2 for the parts outside the CDR3, the full variable domain is SQTIHQWPATLVQPVGSPLSLECTVEGTSNPNLYWYRQAAGRGLQLLFYSVGIGQISSEVPQNLSASRPQDRQFILSSKKLLLSDSGFYLCAWSVRGAGGYTFGSGTRLTVV.

The chain couples TRBV6-1 to TRBJ1-3; a possible D gene is TRBD1 (6 bases). Per the germline V gene, CDR1 is MNHNS and CDR2 is SASEGT. This CDR3 has 14 amino acids. V gave up 8 bases and J gave up 6 bases, with 17 bases separating them. CDR3 sequence reads: CASGVGQGTNTIYF. CDR3 in DNA: TGTGCCAGCGGAGTCGGCCAGGGGACAAACACCATATATTTT.

The chain employs TRBV5-1 and TRBJ2-1, with TRBD2 matching 8 bases. The V and J ends lost 3 bases and 10 bases, in that order; junction bases with no gene match: 15. Germline lookup yields CDR1 SGHRS and CDR2 YFSETQ. The CDR3 is 16 amino acids. CDR3: CASSSGGGRPTSEQFF. In DNA, the CDR3 is TGCGCCAGCAGCTCCGGGGGGGGCCGGCCCACTTCCGAGCAGTTCTTC.

The chain recombines TRBV7-9 with TRBJ2-3; D call uncertain. The CDR3 totals 14 residues. With 1 base removed from V and 8 bases from J, the gap between germline ends came to 13 bases. Germline values: CDR1 SEHNR, CDR2 FQNEAQ (reference sequence). This chain's CDR3 is CASSLDYGDGTQYF. The CDR3, as DNA: TGTGCCAGCAGCTTAGACTATGGTGACGGTACGCAGTATTTT.

The rearrangement uses TRBV18 and TRBJ2-3; 8 bases are shared with TRBD1. Germline V gene data show CDR1 as KGHSH and CDR2 as LQKENI. This CDR3 spans 15 amino acids. V lost 4 bases to trimming and J lost 2 bases; unmatched junction nucleotides: 5. CDR3 sequence: CASSRQGSSTDTQYF. CDR3 DNA sequence: TGTGCCAGCTCACGACAGGGGTCCTCCACAGATACGCAGTATTTT.

The J gene is TRBJ1-2, the V gene TRBV7-9, with 9 bases lining up with TRBD1. V gave up 8 bases and J gave up 4 bases; unmatched junction bases: 8. CDR3 length equals 14 residues. The germline CDR1 and CDR2 sequences are SEHNR and FQNEAQ (reference sequence). The CDR3 loop reads CASGTGGGSYGYTF. The CDR3 nucleotides read TGTGCCAGCGGTACAGGGGGCGGCAGCTATGGCTACACCTTC.

The V gene is TRBV6-1, the J gene TRBJ1-1; no reliable D call. The CDR3 sequence is 12 residues long. The germline V gene encodes CDR1 MNHNS and CDR2 SASEGT. Trimming took 2 bases from V and 4 from J, leaving 5 bases between them. CDR3 residues: CASSESFTEAFF. In DNA form, the CDR3 reads TGTGCCAGCAGTGAAAGCTTCACTGAAGCTTTCTTT.

This sequence joins TRBV10-3 and TRBJ1-4; 7 nucleotides align to TRBD1. Germline CDR1 and CDR2: ENHRY and SYGVKD. V trimming: 4 bases; J trimming: 0 bases; junction bases outside the gene matches: 11. CDR3 length equals 18 residues. The CDR3 nucleotides read TGTGCCATCAGTGCCTCCCCAGGGGGGCCTTCAACTAATGAAAAACTGTTTTTT. Translating it yields CAISASPGGPSTNEKLFF.

The chain has TRBV4-3 and TRBJ2-3, with D perhaps TRBD2 (6 bases). The V gene's germline CDR1 is LGHNA and CDR2 YSLEER. The CDR3 is 11 residues long. V lost 8 bases and J 10 bases, leaving 13 bases between the germline ends. This CDR3 reads CASGGVRAQYF. The CDR3 nucleotides are TGCGCCAGCGGAGGGGTCAGGGCGCAGTATTTT.

The rearrangement joins TRBV10-3 to TRBJ2-2, with 10 bases matching TRBD1. Germline assignment: CDR1 ENHRY and CDR2 SYGVKD. The CDR3 length is 17 residues. J was trimmed by 6 bases and V by 7 bases; bases with no gene match: 14. The CDR3 spells CAIKISGTGDGAGELFF. Here the CDR3 DNA reads TGTGCCATCAAGATCAGCGGGACAGGGGATGGGGCCGGGGAGCTGTTTTTT.

The rearrangement uses TRBV30 and TRBJ2-3; unclear D gene. Trimming took 6 bases from V and 0 from J, leaving 13 bases between them. Germline CDR1 and CDR2: GTSNPN and SVGIG (reference sequence). CDR3 length equals 14 residues. Here the CDR3 reads CACIPDSSTDTQYF. As DNA, the CDR3 is TGTGCCTGCATCCCTGACTCTAGCACAGATACGCAGTATTTT.

The V and J genes are TRBV27 and TRBJ2-1; 13 nucleotides agree with TRBD2. This CDR3 is 16 amino acids long. The germline CDR1 and CDR2 sequences are MNHEY and SMNVEV (reference sequence). J gave up 6 bases and V 2 bases, and 4 bases lay outside the gene matches. CDR3 loop: CASSLLTSGRANEQFF. Here the CDR3 DNA reads TGTGCCAGCAGTTTACTCACTAGCGGGAGGGCCAATGAGCAGTTCTTC.

The J gene is TRBJ2-3, the V gene TRBV6-5, with 7 nucleotides matching TRBD2. This CDR3 contains 14 residues. CDR1 and CDR2 from the germline V gene are MNHEY and SVGAGI. V lost 6 bases and J lost 4; bases outside the gene matches: 7. This CDR3 reads CASRTGGAPDTQYF. Written as DNA, the CDR3 is TGTGCCAGCAGAACGGGGGGAGCTCCAGATACGCAGTATTTT.

The V and J genes are TRBV29-1 and TRBJ1-1; 12 nucleotides agree with TRBD1. The J segment lost 4 bases and the V segment lost 1 base, leaving 1 base of the junction unmatched. The CDR3 has 14 amino acids. Germline lookup yields CDR1 SQVTM and CDR2 ANQGSEA. The CDR3, as DNA: TGCAGCGTTGAAGGGGGACAGGGGGCCACTGAAGCTTTCTTT. Its translation: CSVEGGQGATEAFF.

The rearrangement uses TRBV4-3 and TRBJ2-7; 13 nucleotides line up with TRBD2. CDR1 is LGHNA and CDR2 is YSLEER in the germline V gene. The CDR3 spans 15 residues. J lost 2 bases, V lost 4 bases, and 2 bases had no gene match. The CDR3 here is CASSLGTSGAYEQYF. Written as DNA, the CDR3 is TGCGCCAGCAGCCTCGGGACTAGCGGGGCCTACGAGCAGTACTTC.

V and J are TRBV9 and TRBJ2-7, with TRBD2 identical over 9 bases. Germline CDR1 and CDR2: SGDLS and YYNGEE. J was trimmed by 4 bases and V by 3 bases; bases with no gene match: 14. This CDR3 contains 17 residues. The CDR3 nucleotides read TGTGCCAGCAGCGCGGGGGATGGAGGGACTAGCATTTACGAGCAGTACTTC. Translating gives CASSAGDGGTSIYEQYF.

Within the sample, this clone is medium-sized. This sequence joins TRBV5-4 and TRBJ2-1; the match to TRBD1 covers 9 bases. The V gene's germline CDR1 is SGHNT and CDR2 YYREEE (reference sequence). V gave up 4 bases and J gave up 3 bases; unmatched junction bases: 8. The CDR3 contains 16 residues. CDR3 sequence: CASSLKTGGYYNEQFF. CDR3 nucleotides: TGTGCCAGCAGCCTTAAGACAGGGGGATACTACAATGAGCAGTTCTTC.